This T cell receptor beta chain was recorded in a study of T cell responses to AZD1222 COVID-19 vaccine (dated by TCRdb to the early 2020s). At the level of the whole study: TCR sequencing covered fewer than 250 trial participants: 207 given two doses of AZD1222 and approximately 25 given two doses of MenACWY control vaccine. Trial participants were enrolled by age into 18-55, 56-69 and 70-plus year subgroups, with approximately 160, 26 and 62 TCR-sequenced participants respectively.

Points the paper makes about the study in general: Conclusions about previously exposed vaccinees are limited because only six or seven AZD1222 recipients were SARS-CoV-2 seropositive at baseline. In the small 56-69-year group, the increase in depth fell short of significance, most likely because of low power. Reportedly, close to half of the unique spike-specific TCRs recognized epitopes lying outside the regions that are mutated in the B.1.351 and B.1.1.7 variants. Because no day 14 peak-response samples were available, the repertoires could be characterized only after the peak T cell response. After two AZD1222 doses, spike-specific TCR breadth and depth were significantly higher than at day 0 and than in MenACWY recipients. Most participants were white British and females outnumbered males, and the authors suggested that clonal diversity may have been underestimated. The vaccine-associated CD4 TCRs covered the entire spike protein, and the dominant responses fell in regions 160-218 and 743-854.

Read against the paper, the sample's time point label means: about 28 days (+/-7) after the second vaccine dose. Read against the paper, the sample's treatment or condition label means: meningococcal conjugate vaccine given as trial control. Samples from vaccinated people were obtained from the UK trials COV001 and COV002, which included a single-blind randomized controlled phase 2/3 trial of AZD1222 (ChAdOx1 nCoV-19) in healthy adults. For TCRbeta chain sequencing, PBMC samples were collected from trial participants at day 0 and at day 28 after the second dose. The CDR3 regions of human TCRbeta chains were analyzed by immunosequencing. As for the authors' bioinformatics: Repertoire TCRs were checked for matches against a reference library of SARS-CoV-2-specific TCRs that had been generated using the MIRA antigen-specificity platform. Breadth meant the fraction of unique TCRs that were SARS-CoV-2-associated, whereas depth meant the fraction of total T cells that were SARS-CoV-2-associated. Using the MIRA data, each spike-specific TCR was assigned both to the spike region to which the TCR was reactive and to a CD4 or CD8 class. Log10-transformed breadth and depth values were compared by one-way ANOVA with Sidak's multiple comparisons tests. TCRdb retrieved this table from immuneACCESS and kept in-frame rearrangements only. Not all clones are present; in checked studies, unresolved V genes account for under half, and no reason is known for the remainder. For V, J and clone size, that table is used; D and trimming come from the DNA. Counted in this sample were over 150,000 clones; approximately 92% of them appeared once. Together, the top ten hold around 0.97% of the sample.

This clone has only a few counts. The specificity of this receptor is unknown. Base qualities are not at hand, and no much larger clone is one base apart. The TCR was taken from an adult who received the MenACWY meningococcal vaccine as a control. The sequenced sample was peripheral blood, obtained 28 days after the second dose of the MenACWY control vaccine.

The nucleotides are TGTGCCAGCAGTTATCCCACCTGGACAGGAAAGGGTGGCTACACCTTC. Its coded protein is CASSYPTWTGKGGYTF. The chain joins TRBV6-2 or TRBV6-3 to TRBJ1-2, with 7 bases in between that match TRBD1. Germline trimming amounts to 3 bases on V and 7 bases on J, with 14 as the count of junction bases outside the gene matches. The CDR3 measures 16 amino acids from cysteine to phenylalanine. The kept DNA is CDR3 alone, 48 bases in frame from the first base. The germline V gene specifies MNHEY as CDR1 and SVGEGT as CDR2.